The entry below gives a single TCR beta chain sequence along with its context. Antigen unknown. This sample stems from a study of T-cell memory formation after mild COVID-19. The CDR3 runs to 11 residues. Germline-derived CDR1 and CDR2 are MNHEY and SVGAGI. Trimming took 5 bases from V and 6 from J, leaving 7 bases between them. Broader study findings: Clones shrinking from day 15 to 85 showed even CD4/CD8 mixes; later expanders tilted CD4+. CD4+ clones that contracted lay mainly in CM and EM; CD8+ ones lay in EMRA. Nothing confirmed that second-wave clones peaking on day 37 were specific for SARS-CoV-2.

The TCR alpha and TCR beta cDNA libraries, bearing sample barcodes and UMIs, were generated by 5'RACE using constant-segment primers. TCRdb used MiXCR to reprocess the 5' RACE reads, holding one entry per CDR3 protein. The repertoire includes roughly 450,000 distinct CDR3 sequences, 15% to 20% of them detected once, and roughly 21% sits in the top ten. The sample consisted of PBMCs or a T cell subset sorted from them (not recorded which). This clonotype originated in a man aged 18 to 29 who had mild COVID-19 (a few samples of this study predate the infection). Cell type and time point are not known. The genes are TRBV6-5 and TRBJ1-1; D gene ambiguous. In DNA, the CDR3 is TGTGCCAGCAGTCGCGGCGCTGAAGCTTTCTTT. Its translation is CASSRGAEAFF.